These T cell receptor beta chains were read from a single sample in a study of CD8+CD57+ T cells in acquired aplastic anemia. TCRdb reanalysed the reads using MiXCR and keeps one entry per CDR3 protein. The sample shows 150,000 or so distinct CDR3 sequences, about 52% of them seen only once. The sequenced sample consisted of sorted CD4+, CD8+, or CD8+CD57+ T cells (not recorded which) from PBMCs. Receptors originate from a human donor with aplastic anemia. Both conserved end residues are part of each CDR3. Each record gives: D gene, V gene, clone size, J gene, CDR3 DNA, CDR3 protein. The D gene is left open where the match is weak. The listing skips clone size in some rows; elsewhere it reads once, few, many or a size class.

d_gene: .; v_gene: TRBV12-3/TRBV12-4; abundance: many; j_gene: TRBJ2-1; CDR3nt: TGTGCCAGCACCAAACTCCAGGGAAACAATGAGCAGTTCTTC; CDR3aa: CASTKLQGNNEQFF
d_gene: TRBD1; v_gene: TRBV7-6; abundance: once; j_gene: TRBJ1-1; CDR3nt: TGTGCCAGCAGCAATGAAGACAGGGGGGACACTGAAGCTTTCTTT; CDR3aa: CASSNEDRGDTEAFF
d_gene: TRBD1; v_gene: TRBV2; abundance: once; j_gene: TRBJ2-7; CDR3nt: TGTGCCAGCAGTGAGACAGGGTCTCTCGAGCAGTACTTC; CDR3aa: CASSETGSLEQYF
d_gene: .; v_gene: TRBV2; abundance: few; j_gene: TRBJ2-7; CDR3nt: TGTGCCAGCAGTGCAGTGGGCAGGGACCTTTACGAGCAGTACTTC; CDR3aa: CASSAVGRDLYEQYF
d_gene: TRBD1; v_gene: TRBV10-3; abundance: few; j_gene: TRBJ2-1; CDR3nt: TGTGCCATCAGGAGACAGGGGGAATATAATGAGCAGTTCTTC; CDR3aa: CAIRRQGEYNEQFF
d_gene: .; v_gene: TRBV19; abundance: .; j_gene: TRBJ1-2; CDR3nt: TGTGCCAGTAGCCCAGACAGGAGCCTCTATGGCTACACCTTC; CDR3aa: CASSPDRSLYGYTF
d_gene: .; v_gene: TRBV13; abundance: many; j_gene: TRBJ1-1; CDR3nt: TGTGCCAGCAGCTTTAGGACACAGAACACTGAAGCTTTCTTT; CDR3aa: CASSFRTQNTEAFF
d_gene: TRBD1; v_gene: TRBV5-4; abundance: .; j_gene: TRBJ1-6; CDR3nt: TGTGCCAGCGGACAGGGCGATAATTCACCCCTCCACTTT; CDR3aa: CASGQGDNSPLHF
d_gene: .; v_gene: TRBV15; abundance: .; j_gene: TRBJ1-1; CDR3nt: TGTGCCACCAGCAGAGATTGGGCTGAAGCTTTCTTT; CDR3aa: CATSRDWAEAFF
d_gene: .; v_gene: TRBV6-4; abundance: once; j_gene: TRBJ1-1; CDR3nt: TGTGCCAGCAGTGACTCGGACACGGTCGTTTTGGCAGCTTTCTTT; CDR3aa: CASSDSDTVVLAAFF
d_gene: .; v_gene: TRBV4-1; abundance: .; j_gene: TRBJ2-3; CDR3nt: TGCGCCAGCAGCCAAGACGGATTGGGGGCTCTCACAGATACGCAGTATTTT; CDR3aa: CASSQDGLGALTDTQYF
d_gene: TRBD2; v_gene: TRBV20-1; abundance: .; j_gene: TRBJ2-5; CDR3nt: TGCAGTGCCCAAGCGGGGGAAAAAGAGACCCAGTACTTC; CDR3aa: CSAQAGEKETQYF
d_gene: TRBD2; v_gene: TRBV10-3; abundance: .; j_gene: TRBJ2-3; CDR3nt: TGTGCCATCAGTGAGCCGCTAGCGGGAGTAACAGATACGCAGTATTTT; CDR3aa: CAISEPLAGVTDTQYF
d_gene: TRBD1; v_gene: TRBV10-3; abundance: .; j_gene: TRBJ1-2; CDR3nt: TGTGCCATCGACAGGGAGGATGGCTACACCTTC; CDR3aa: CAIDREDGYTF
d_gene: .; v_gene: TRBV2; abundance: .; j_gene: TRBJ2-1; CDR3nt: TGTGCCAGCAGTGGGAGAGGTGGGAGCGGTGAGCAGTTCTTC; CDR3aa: CASSGRGGSGEQFF
d_gene: TRBD1; v_gene: TRBV4-2; abundance: .; j_gene: TRBJ2-2; CDR3nt: TGTGCCAGCAGCGTAGGACAGGGAGTAATTACCGGGGAGCTGTTTTTT; CDR3aa: CASSVGQGVITGELFF